Given below is one T cell receptor (beta chain) in context. This clonotype was seen a handful of times. Its recognized antigen is unknown. No quality values exist for individual bases; no much larger clone is one base distant. To prepare the library, 5' RACE was applied. Sequencing took place on an Illumina HiSeq 2000. A universal primer binding site was introduced by template switching, and a unique molecular identifier was present in the final cDNA, enabling accurate counting of TCR cDNA molecules. Specific primers in the conserved constant-segment region were used to synthesize first-strand cDNA for the TCR alpha and beta chains. To control for contamination, every cDNA library carried two barcodes: a SMART-Mk sample barcode plus Illumina barcodes. Two successive PCR steps introduced TruSeq adapter sequences along with Illumina sample barcodes. TCR alpha and beta cDNA libraries were sequenced on the Illumina HiSeq platform with custom primers. As for the authors' bioinformatics: Raw reads were processed with MiGEC to extract unique molecular identifiers, and MiXCR was used to determine CDR3 positions. Recombination models were inferred per individual with the repgenHMM and IGoR tools using an EM algorithm. The tcR package in R was used for shared clonotype analysis, with sharing normalized by the product of cloneset sizes. To study raw recombination free of thymic and clonal selection effects, out-of-frame nonproductive sequences were analyzed. TCRdb took the public reads, trimmed them with fastp at Q25, ran MiXCR for clone calling and kept in-frame beta chains. CDR3 protein sequences are deduplicated, and each keeps its most common genes and DNA. In this record, the V and J calls reflect TCRdb's handling and not the investigators' own analysis. The sample table contains 410,000 or so distinct CDR3 sequences; only one count was recorded for about a fifth of them. 12% of the sample lies in the top ten.

This sample was included in a study of identical twins (dated by TCRdb to about 2016). Some background on the complete study: TCR alpha and beta repertoires from monozygotic twins, unrelated adults of various ages and cord blood were deep-sequenced to test whether fetal clonotypes persist. To rule out contamination, replicate twin experiments were performed at different times with different library preparation protocols. Broader findings and caveats from the paper: In monozygotic twins, recombination models systematically underestimated out-of-frame TCR alpha sharing, but the models matched the sharing seen between unrelated individuals. Compared with coincidental sharing between unrelated individuals, an excess of low generation-probability sequences was observed among out-of-frame TCR alpha sequences shared between twins. In beta out-of-frame sequences, excess twin sharing was weaker, because having fewer shared sequences lowered the signal-to-noise ratio. Invariant T cells such as MAIT and iNKT could partly confound zero-insertion analyses, though diverse VJ usage argued against this for most clonotypes. Abundant cord blood beta clonotypes had fewer insertions, young adult naive repertoires showed a similar but weaker trend, and memory repertoires showed no such trend. Because the same donors could not be followed over many years, conclusions were based on cross-sectional statistical analysis.

Every donor in the study was a healthy Caucasian. The study also sequenced three unrelated non-twin adults: a male aged 18 to 30, a male aged 50 to 60 and a female aged 50 to 60. Miltenyi CD45RO+ enrichment and human naive T-cell isolation kits were used to isolate memory (CD45RO+) and naive T cells from PBMC. Sample: naive T cells sorted from blood. The label giving this sample's cell subset or site can be read as: cells isolated with a human naive T-cell isolation kit. The sequence was obtained from a man in his forties or fifties in good health.

The CDR3 corresponds to CASRDLDTQYF. The bases read TGTGCCAGCAGGGATCTGGATACGCAGTATTTT. The chain is made from TRBV6-5 and TRBJ2-3, with an unclear D gene assignment. The trim is 6 bases for V and 6 bases for J, with a gap of 7 bases between the germline ends. Via the germline V gene, CDR1 is MNHEY and CDR2 SVGAGI. The CDR3 runs 11 amino acids, cysteine and phenylalanine included. Only the CDR3 portion is preserved as DNA: 33 bases, with reading frame beginning at the first base.